This entry describes one T cell receptor (beta chain). The data originate from a study of T cell changes during pregnancy in multiple sclerosis. This table comes from immunoSEQ multiplex PCR, and its TCRdb copy is limited to in-frame clones, with some not included. The table has roughly 100,000 clones, just under 95% seen once. Trimming removed 4 bases from V and 6 bases from J, with 13 bases in between. Germline V gives CDR1 SGHRS, CDR2 YFSETQ. This CDR3 is 13 amino acids long. The sequence came from a female donor with multiple sclerosis, enrolled in a pregnancy study. The rearrangement joins TRBV5-1 to TRBJ1-2; D might be TRBD1 (5 bases). The sequencing used peripheral blood, collected after pregnancy. The CDR3 spells CASSPWQGDGYTF. DNA of the CDR3: TGCGCCAGCAGCCCCTGGCAGGGTGATGGCTACACCTTC.